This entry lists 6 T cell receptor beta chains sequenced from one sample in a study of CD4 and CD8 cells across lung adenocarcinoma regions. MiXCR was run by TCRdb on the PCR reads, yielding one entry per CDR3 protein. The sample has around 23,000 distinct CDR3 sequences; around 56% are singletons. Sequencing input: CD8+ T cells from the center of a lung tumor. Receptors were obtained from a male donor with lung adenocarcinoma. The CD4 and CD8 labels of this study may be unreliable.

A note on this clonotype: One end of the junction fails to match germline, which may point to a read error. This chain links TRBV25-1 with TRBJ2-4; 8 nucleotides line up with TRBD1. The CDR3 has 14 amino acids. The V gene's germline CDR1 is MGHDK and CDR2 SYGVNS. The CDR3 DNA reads TGTGGCAGCAGGGGGACAGGAGCGAAAAACACGCAGTACTTC. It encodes CGSRGTGAKNTQYF.

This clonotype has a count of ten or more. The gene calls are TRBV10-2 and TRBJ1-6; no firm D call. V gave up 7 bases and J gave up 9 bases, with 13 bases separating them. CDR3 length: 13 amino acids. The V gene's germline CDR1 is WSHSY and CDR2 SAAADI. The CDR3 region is CASNDGRGSPLHF. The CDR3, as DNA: TGCGCCAGCAACGACGGACGCGGTTCACCCCTCCACTTT.

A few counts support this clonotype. CDR3 nucleotides: TGTGCCAGCAGTTACCGGCTGGGTTACACGGGACGGGAGCAGTACTTC. Residues: CASSYRLGYTGREQYF. The rearrangement uses TRBV6-5 and TRBJ2-5; D is perhaps TRBD2 (6 bases). From germline, CDR1 is MNHEY and CDR2 SVGAGI. Trimming left V 2 bases short and J 11 bases short, with 24 bases between. This CDR3 contains 16 residues.

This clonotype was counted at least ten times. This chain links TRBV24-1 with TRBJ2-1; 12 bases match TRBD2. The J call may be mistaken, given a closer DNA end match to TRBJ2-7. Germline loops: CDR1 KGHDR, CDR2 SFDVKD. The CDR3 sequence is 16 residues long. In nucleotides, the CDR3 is TGTGCCACCAGTGATGCACTAGCGGGAGGTCCTGAAGAGCAGTACTTC. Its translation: CATSDALAGGPEEQYF.

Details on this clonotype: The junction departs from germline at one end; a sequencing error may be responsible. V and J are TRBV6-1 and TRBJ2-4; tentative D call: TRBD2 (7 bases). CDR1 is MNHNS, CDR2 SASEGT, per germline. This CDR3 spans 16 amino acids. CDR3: CAGSDGGAGATDTQYF. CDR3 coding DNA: TGTGCCGGTAGTGATGGGGGGGCGGGAGCCACAGACACGCAGTATTTC.

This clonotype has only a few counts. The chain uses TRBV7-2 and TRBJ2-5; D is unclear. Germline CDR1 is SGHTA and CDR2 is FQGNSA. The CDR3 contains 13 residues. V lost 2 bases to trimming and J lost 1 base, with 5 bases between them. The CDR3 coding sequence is TGTGCCAGCAGCTTAATGGCCCAAGAGACCCAGTACTTC. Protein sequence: CASSLMAQETQYF.